What follows are 32 T cell receptor beta chains derived from one specimen sequenced in a study of control samples from healthy donors and cancer patients. Generated by immunoSEQ multiplex PCR, the TCRdb table keeps only in-frame clones and is missing some. The table lists about 130,000 clones, about 92% of them singletons, with about 2.2% in the top ten. What was sequenced was blood. The receptors were sampled from a woman between 50 and 59 years old in good health.

The rearrangement links TRBV5-4 to TRBJ2-3; a possible D gene is TRBD1 (5 bases). The ends were cut back, 5 bases at V and 1 base at J, with 14 bases in the middle. Per germline, CDR1 SGHNT and CDR2 YYREEE (reference sequence). The CDR3 spans 15 residues. This CDR3 reads CASSGALPGTDTQYF. The CDR3 DNA is TGTGCCAGCAGTGGGGCTTTGCCTGGCACAGATACGCAGTATTTT.

The chain recombines TRBV2 with TRBJ1-4; tentative D call: TRBD1 (5 bases). Germline-derived CDR1 and CDR2 are SNHLY and FYNNEI. The CDR3 loop spans 15 amino acids. The V and J ends lost 8 bases and 2 bases respectively, with 15 bases between them. This CDR3 is CASQALGPTNEKLFF. The CDR3 DNA is TGTGCCAGCCAAGCCCTGGGACCCACTAATGAAAAACTGTTTTTT.

This rearrangement joins TRBV9 to TRBJ2-2; 11 bases map to TRBD2. J gave up 6 bases and V 4 bases, and 8 bases lay outside the gene matches. Germline V gene sequence: CDR1 SGDLS, CDR2 YYNGEE. This CDR3 has 16 amino acids. This CDR3 reads CASSPRSGGAPGELFF. CDR3 sequence (DNA): TGTGCCAGCAGCCCCCGTAGCGGGGGGGCACCCGGGGAGCTGTTTTTT.

V is TRBV6-5 and J is TRBJ2-2, with TRBD2 identical over 8 bases. This CDR3 is 15 amino acids long. Germline V lookup: CDR1 MNHEY, CDR2 SVGAGI. V lost 10 bases, J lost 4 bases, and 11 bases stayed unmatched. CDR3 in DNA: TGTGCCACCTCCCGGCGGGGGGCTGGCACCGGGGAGCTGTTTTTT. Its protein product is CATSRRGAGTGELFF.

This clone was recorded only once. The CDR3 sequence is CASSPTTEQFF. CDR3 coding DNA: TGTGCCAGCAGCCCTACAACTGAGCAGTTCTTC. The chain links TRBV6-6 to TRBJ2-1, with D unclear. CDR3 size: 11 residues. The germline V and J ends were trimmed by 6 bases and 9 bases, with 9 bases remaining between them. In germline, CDR1 is MNHNY, CDR2 SVGAGI (reference sequence).

This clone was picked up one time. This chain joins TRBV30 and TRBJ1-6; D not resolved. The CDR3 is made up of 14 amino acids. Germline V gives CDR1 GTSNPN, CDR2 SVGIG (reference sequence). Trimming stripped 0 bases from V and 6 bases from J, with 9 bases between. The CDR3 is CAWSVGSGNSPLHF. The CDR3 DNA reads as TGTGCCTGGAGTGTAGGATCGGGTAATTCACCCCTCCACTTT.

The CDR3 here is CASSFGANVLTF. In DNA, the CDR3 is TGTGCCAGCAGCTTTGGGGCCAACGTCCTGACTTTC. The rearrangement joins TRBV5-5 to TRBJ2-6; no clear D. V dropped 2 bases and J dropped 3 bases, with 0 bases sitting between them. CDR1 is SGHKS and CDR2 is YYEKEE in the germline V gene (reference sequence). This CDR3 spans 12 amino acids.

The gene calls are TRBV6-5 and TRBJ2-1, with TRBD2 matching 11 bases. The CDR3 consists of 14 residues. CDR1 and CDR2 from the germline V gene are MNHEY and SVGAGI. J gave up 6 bases and V 6 bases, and 4 bases lay outside the gene matches. CDR3 coding DNA: TGTGCCAGCAGAATAGGGACTAGCGGCAATGAGCAGTTCTTC. Amino acid sequence: CASRIGTSGNEQFF.

This rearrangement joins TRBV6-2 or TRBV6-3 to TRBJ2-1; 9 bases are a match to TRBD2. V gave up 3 bases and J gave up 6 bases; unmatched junction bases: 12. Germline V gene data show CDR1 as MNHEY and CDR2 as SVGEGT. The CDR3 contains 17 residues. CDR3 sequence (DNA): TGTGCCAGCAGTTATGGGACTAGCTGGAGTTTTATCAATGAGCAGTTCTTC. It is translated as CASSYGTSWSFINEQFF.

The CDR3 region has the DNA TGTGCCAGCAACCCTTCACAGCGCAATCAGCCCCAGCATTTT. Protein product: CASNPSQRNQPQHF. The chain uses TRBV2 and TRBJ1-5, with D unclear. V lost 7 bases and J lost 2, with 12 bases in between. Looked up from germline, CDR1 is SNHLY and CDR2 is FYNNEI. CDR3 length: 14 residues.

This chain links TRBV30 with TRBJ1-1; unclear D gene. Germline values: CDR1 GTSNPN, CDR2 SVGIG (reference sequence). The CDR3 covers 15 residues. V was clipped by 1 base and J by 6 bases, with 18 bases between them. CDR3 sequence reads: CAWSARQDVRSEAFF. The CDR3 bases are TGTGCCTGGAGTGCCCGCCAAGACGTTAGATCTGAAGCTTTCTTT. The whole variable domain, remainder taken from reference TRBV30 and TRBJ1-1, is SQTIHQWPATLVQPVGSPLSLECTVEGTSNPNLYWYRQAAGRGLQLLFYSVGIGQISSEVPQNLSASRPQDRQFILSSKKLLLSDSGFYLCAWSARQDVRSEAFFGQGTRLTVV.

Comment on this clone: Other DNA sequences in the same sample also yield this CDR3. This chain uses TRBV19 with TRBJ1-5; 7 bases agree with TRBD1. The CDR3 consists of 14 residues. In germline, CDR1 is LNHDA, CDR2 SQIVND (reference sequence). Unmatched junction bases numbered 1, after V lost 3 bases and J lost 2 bases. DNA for the CDR3: TGTGCCAGTAGTATCGACAGGGGCAATCAGCCCCAGCATTTT. Amino acid sequence: CASSIDRGNQPQHF. Using reference TRBV19 and TRBJ1-5 for the parts outside the CDR3, the full variable domain is DGGITQSPKYLFRKEGQNVTLSCEQNLNHDAMYWYRQDPGQGLRLIYYSQIVNDFQKGDIAEGYSVSREKKESFPLTVTSAQKNPTAFYLCASSIDRGNQPQHFGDGTRLSIL.

The gene calls are TRBV5-8 and TRBJ1-2, with no clear D. Trimming cost V 2 bases and J 6 bases, with 17 bases left between them. The V gene's germline CDR1 is SGHTS and CDR2 YDEGEE. This CDR3 is built from 15 residues. The CDR3 reads CASSFNSATTNGYTF. The CDR3 DNA is TGTGCCAGCAGCTTTAATTCGGCCACGACTAATGGCTACACCTTC. The entire variable domain, with the rest obtained from reference TRBV5-8 and TRBJ1-2, is as follows: EAGVTQSPTHLIKTRGQQATLRCSPISGHTSVYWYQQALGLGLQFLLWYDEGEERNRGNFPPRFSGRQFPNYSSELNVNALELEDSALYLCASSFNSATTNGYTFGSGTRLTVV.

The chain is built from TRBV11-2 and TRBJ1-1; TRBD1 matches 7 bases. Germline values: CDR1 SGHAT, CDR2 FQNNGV. The length of the CDR3 is 15 residues. Trimming cost V 1 base and J 1 base; bases outside gene matches: 3. The CDR3 DNA is TGTGCCAGCAGCTTAGCCGGGACAGAGAACACTGAAGCTTTCTTT. Amino acids: CASSLAGTENTEAFF.

The genes are TRBV6-5 and TRBJ1-6; a weak D match, TRBD1 (5 bases). The V gene's germline CDR1 is MNHEY and CDR2 SVGAGI. The CDR3 has 13 residues. Trimming stripped 6 bases from V and 7 bases from J, with 10 bases between. CDR3 nucleotides: TGTGCCAGCAGGTCAGGGACCAATTCACCCCTCCACTTT. Translating it yields CASRSGTNSPLHF.

The chain recombines TRBV2 with TRBJ2-5, with 11 bases lining up with TRBD2. CDR1 is SNHLY, CDR2 FYNNEI, per germline. The CDR3 sequence is 15 residues long. Germline trimming cut 6 bases from V and 2 bases from J; bases unmatched to any gene: 5. For the CDR3, the DNA is TGTGCCAGCAGGCCGGGACTAGCGGTACAAGAGACCCAGTACTTC. Protein product: CASRPGLAVQETQYF.

The chain couples TRBV5-5 to TRBJ2-7; D possibly corresponds to TRBD1 (5 bases). V was pared by 0 bases and J by 2 bases, with 9 bases between. This CDR3 spans 14 amino acids. Looked up from germline, CDR1 is SGHKS and CDR2 is YYEKEE (reference sequence). The CDR3 DNA is TGTGCCAGCAGCTTGGCGCCAGGGACCTACGAGCAGTACTTC. Its translation is CASSLAPGTYEQYF.

V and J are TRBV28 and TRBJ2-7; TRBD2 agrees at 11 bases. V trimming: 6 bases; J trimming: 1 base; junction bases outside the gene matches: 20. Germline V gene sequence: CDR1 MDHEN, CDR2 SYDVKM. This CDR3 region has 20 residues. The CDR3 coding sequence is TGTGCCAGCAGCTTCCGACTAGCGGGACATGGGCCGATCGGGTCCTACGAGCAGTACTTC. It yields the protein CASSFRLAGHGPIGSYEQYF.

The rearrangement joins TRBV18 to TRBJ1-5, with a tentative D call TRBD1 (6 bases). Per germline, CDR1 KGHSH and CDR2 LQKENI. This CDR3 spans 14 amino acids. Between the trimmed V and J ends, which lost 2 bases and 4 bases, there was a span of 9 bases. The CDR3: CASSPNQGNQPQHF. The CDR3 bases are TGTGCCAGCTCACCAAATCAGGGGAATCAGCCCCAGCATTTT.

The chain combines TRBV6-5 with TRBJ1-4; 7 bases are shared with TRBD1. Trimming took 4 bases from V and 0 from J; bases not matched to a gene: 2. The CDR3 has 15 amino acids. CDR1 is MNHEY, CDR2 SVGAGI, per germline. CDR3 bases: TGTGCCAGCAGTTCCGGGACAGCAACTAATGAAAAACTGTTTTTT. Amino acids: CASSSGTATNEKLFF.

The CDR3 sequence: CASSFNPPGTGEGNTIYF. The CDR3, as DNA: TGCGCCAGCAGCTTTAATCCCCCTGGGACAGGGGAAGGAAACACCATATATTTT. The chain links TRBV5-1 to TRBJ1-3, with TRBD1 identical over 10 bases. The V gene end was trimmed by 2 bases and the J gene end by 4 bases; junction bases not matched to a gene: 12. The CDR3 covers 18 residues. Germline-derived CDR1 and CDR2 are SGHRS and YFSETQ.

The genes are TRBV28 and TRBJ2-1, with D possibly matching TRBD2 (6 bases). Between the trimmed V and J ends, which lost 10 bases and 9 bases, there was a span of 16 bases. Germline lookup yields CDR1 MDHEN and CDR2 SYDVKM. The CDR3 loop spans 12 amino acids. The CDR3 spells CATWRWGGEQFF. The CDR3 coding sequence is TGTGCCACCTGGAGGTGGGGAGGTGAGCAGTTCTTC. Filled out from reference TRBV28 and TRBJ2-1, the complete variable domain reads DVKVTQSSRYLVKRTGEKVFLECVQDMDHENMFWYRQDPGLGLRLIYFSYDVKMKEKGDIPEGYSVSREKKERFSLILESASTNQTSMYLCATWRWGGEQFFGPGTRLTVL.

The chain recombines TRBV13 with TRBJ2-3; possibly TRBD1 for D (6 bases). Trimming took 5 bases from V and 5 from J, leaving 23 bases between them. Germline CDR1 and CDR2: PRHDT and FYEKMQ (reference sequence). The CDR3 contains 17 residues. The CDR3: CASSQVERQAPGDTQYF. The CDR3 coding sequence is TGTGCCAGCAGCCAAGTAGAGCGACAGGCCCCAGGAGATACGCAGTATTTT.

The chain has TRBV28 and TRBJ1-5; D is undetermined. Trimming pared 5 bases from V and 5 bases from J, leaving 19 bases between. There are 16 residues in the CDR3. Looked up from germline, CDR1 is MDHEN and CDR2 is SYDVKM. The CDR3 is CASSPNVWGLDQPQHF. CDR3 in DNA: TGTGCCAGCAGTCCCAATGTTTGGGGTTTGGATCAGCCCCAGCATTTT. Full variable domain (rest looked up from reference TRBV28 and TRBJ1-5): DVKVTQSSRYLVKRTGEKVFLECVQDMDHENMFWYRQDPGLGLRLIYFSYDVKMKEKGDIPEGYSVSREKKERFSLILESASTNQTSMYLCASSPNVWGLDQPQHFGDGTRLSIL.

This chain connects TRBV16 to TRBJ1-2, with a possible D match to TRBD1 (5 bases). The germline CDR1 and CDR2 sequences are KGHSY and FQNENV. V dropped 4 bases and J dropped 8 bases, with 14 bases sitting between them. CDR3 length: 13 residues. CDR3 coding DNA: TGTGCCAGCAGCCCGCTAGGAGGGGTCGGCTACACCTTC. This gives the protein CASSPLGGVGYTF. The full variable domain, in which reference TRBV16 and TRBJ1-2 provide the parts outside the CDR3, is GEEVAQTPKHLVRGEGQKAKLYCAPIKGHSYVFWYQQVLKNEFKFLISFQNENVFDETGMPKERFSAKCLPNSPCSLEIQATKLEDSAVYFCASSPLGGVGYTFGSGTRLTVV.

The J gene is TRBJ2-1, the V gene TRBV6-1; TRBD2 matches 7 bases. With V trimmed by 2 bases and J by 3 bases, 1 base remained unmatched. Germline V CDR1 and CDR2: MNHNS, SASEGT. The CDR3 sequence is 14 residues long. The DNA for the CDR3 is TGTGCCAGCAGTGAACTAGCGGTCTACAATGAGCAGTTCTTC. Amino acids: CASSELAVYNEQFF.

The J gene is TRBJ1-5, the V gene TRBV20-1; D is perhaps TRBD1 (6 bases). V was clipped by 3 bases and J by 4 bases, with 19 bases between them. Germline CDR1 is DFQATT and CDR2 is SNEGSKA (reference sequence). The CDR3 has 16 amino acids. This CDR3 is CSASLELGATNQPQHF. DNA of the CDR3: TGCAGTGCTAGTCTAGAACTGGGGGCAACAAATCAGCCCCAGCATTTT.

The chain has TRBV18 and TRBJ2-7; 8 bases map to TRBD1. This CDR3 has 13 residues. Trimming at V came to 4 bases and at J to 7 bases, leaving 6 bases not matched to a gene. CDR1 and CDR2 (germline): KGHSH, LQKENI. This chain's CDR3 is CASSHRGLGEQYF. CDR3 bases: TGTGCCAGCTCACACAGGGGGTTAGGGGAGCAGTACTTC.

This chain connects TRBV18 to TRBJ1-2; TRBD1 matches 11 bases. The CDR3 length is 14 residues. CDR1 and CDR2 from the germline V gene are KGHSH and LQKENI. The V and J ends lost 2 bases and 7 bases, in that order; junction bases with no gene match: 3. DNA of the CDR3: TGTGCCAGCTCACCAGGACAGGGGGCGCCTGGCTACACCTTC. The encoded protein is CASSPGQGAPGYTF. The whole variable domain, filled in from reference TRBV18 and TRBJ1-2, reads NAGVMQNPRHLVRRRGQEARLRCSPMKGHSHVYWYRQLPEEGLKFMVYLQKENIIDESGMPKERFSAEFPKEGPSILRIQQVVRGDSAAYFCASSPGQGAPGYTFGSGTRLTVV.

The V call is TRBV3-1 (or the pseudogene TRBV3-2), the J call TRBJ2-7; D is perhaps TRBD2 (7 bases). Trimming stripped 1 base from V and 1 base from J, with 11 bases between. The CDR3 length is 15 residues. Per germline, CDR1 LGHDT and CDR2 YNNKEL (reference sequence). This CDR3 reads CASSQGGGGSYEQYF. CDR3 bases: TGTGCCAGCAGCCAAGGAGGGGGGGGATCCTACGAGCAGTACTTC.

This sequence joins TRBV30 and TRBJ1-4; a possible D gene is TRBD1 (6 bases). CDR1 GTSNPN and CDR2 SVGIG come from the germline V gene (reference sequence). The CDR3 runs to 13 residues. Trimming removed 3 bases from V and 6 bases from J, with 11 bases in between. CDR3 coding DNA: TGTGCCTGGAGCTGGGGGCTTGATGAAAAACTGTTTTTT. It yields the protein CAWSWGLDEKLFF. Looking up the rest from reference TRBV30 and TRBJ1-4 gives the full variable domain: SQTIHQWPATLVQPVGSPLSLECTVEGTSNPNLYWYRQAAGRGLQLLFYSVGIGQISSEVPQNLSASRPQDRQFILSSKKLLLSDSGFYLCAWSWGLDEKLFFGSGTQLSVL.

Details on this clone: Its ends do not fully match the called genes, so a read error is possible. This chain joins TRBV5-6 and TRBJ1-2, with D maybe TRBD1 (5 bases). CDR3 length equals 16 residues. CDR1 is SGHDT and CDR2 is YYEEEE in the germline V gene. The CDR3 reads CASSHDRDVNNHGYTF. CDR3 nucleotides: TGTGCCAGCAGCCATGATCGGGACGTCAATAACCATGGCTACACCTTC.